This TCR beta chain comes out of a study of blood T cells in healthy people across ages. Overall study context: About one barcoded beta molecule was captured per two T cells (by template switching). Findings and limits, study-wide: The CMV status of each donor remained undetermined, and this could have confounded shifts in expanded clonotypes.

The authors ran a second PCR of about 7 to 12 cycles using a sample-barcoded 5' primer and a J-beta primer mix. TCRdb re-analysed the 5' RACE reads in MiXCR, keeping a single row per CDR3 protein. The sample carries roughly 1,100,000 distinct CDR3 sequences, about 25% recorded once. This CDR3 contains 15 residues. The V and J ends lost 3 bases and 5 bases, in that order; junction bases with no gene match: 9. From germline, CDR1 is SGHTA and CDR2 FQGNSA. On this clonotype: As yet, its antigen is unknown.

Donors were systemically healthy Caucasian individuals from Russia aged about 6 to 100 years. These same data were also listed under a study on T cells of mothers and their children. That source reports: The analysis detected no persistent microchimeric T cell clones.

Sequenced input: blood. The receptor was derived from a girl aged 2 to 10 in good health. V usage is TRBV7-2 and J usage is TRBJ2-5, with 7 bases matching TRBD2. In DNA form, the CDR3 reads TGTGCCAGCAGCTTTTTTGCGGGGGACGGGGAGACCCAGTACTTC. Its protein is CASSFFAGDGETQYF.